This T cell receptor beta chain was documented in a study of T cell responses to AZD1222 COVID-19 vaccine. This clone is a singleton in its sample. What it binds is unknown. V lost 5 bases to trimming and J lost 5 bases; unmatched junction nucleotides: 6. The CDR3 has 14 residues. Germline CDR1 and CDR2: MNHEY and SVGEGT. Overall study findings and caveats: Spike regions recognized by vaccine-associated CD4 TCRs spanned the protein, led by 160-218 and 743-854.

The protocol was immunoSEQ multiplex PCR, while the TCRdb copy is restricted to in-frame clones and leaves out a portion. The profile shows some 150,000 clones, roughly 90% of them singletons. Sequenced material: peripheral blood, taken 28 days after the second AZD1222 dose. The chain joins TRBV6-2 or TRBV6-3 to TRBJ2-7; TRBD2 aligns across 10 bases. The sequence derives from an adult who received the AZD1222 COVID-19 vaccine. Here the CDR3 DNA reads TGTGCCAGCAGTCTAACCGGGACTAGCGACGAGCAGTACTTC. Protein: CASSLTGTSDEQYF.